Below are 30 T cell receptor beta chains sequenced from a single sample in a study of blood T cell repertoires in COVID-19. Clones were read by immunoSEQ multiplex PCR, and TCRdb kept only the in-frame ones, dropping some. Counted here are 80,000 or so clones, 70% to 75% occurring once; the ten biggest clones make up about 5.7%. Sequencing was performed on peripheral blood. The receptors stem from a man over 45 with active or convalescent COVID-19.

The chain carries TRBV3-1 (or the pseudogene TRBV3-2) and TRBJ1-1; 8 nucleotides line up with TRBD1. Per the germline V gene, CDR1 is LGHDT and CDR2 is YNNKEL (reference sequence). There are 15 residues in the CDR3. Trimming cost V 3 bases and J 2 bases; bases outside gene matches: 5. The CDR3 spells CASSQLDRGNTEAFF. The CDR3 nucleotides are TGTGCCAGCAGCCAGTTAGACAGGGGTAACACTGAAGCTTTCTTT.

This chain connects TRBV6-1 to TRBJ1-2; TRBD1 is a possible D gene (6 bases). Germline V gene sequence: CDR1 MNHNS, CDR2 SASEGT. The CDR3 consists of 15 residues. Trimming stripped 2 bases from V and 0 bases from J, with 10 bases between. The CDR3 nucleotides are TGTGCCAGCAGTGAATGGACAGCGTCTAACTATGGCTACACCTTC. Residues: CASSEWTASNYGYTF.

The chain recombines TRBV7-9 with TRBJ2-7; D may be TRBD2 (6 bases). The CDR3 loop spans 14 amino acids. In germline, CDR1 is SEHNR, CDR2 FQNEAQ (reference sequence). Trimming stripped 0 bases from V and 2 bases from J, with 8 bases between. The DNA of the CDR3 is TGTGCCAGCAGCTTAGCGGGCGGGACCTACGAGCAGTACTTC. This translates into CASSLAGGTYEQYF.

J is TRBJ1-1 and V is TRBV5-5; 9 bases fit TRBD1. The V gene end was trimmed by 2 bases and the J gene end by 5 bases; junction bases not matched to a gene: 7. The CDR3 has 15 amino acids. Germline V gene data show CDR1 as SGHKS and CDR2 as YYEKEE (reference sequence). For the CDR3, the DNA is TGTGCCAGCAGCTTTTCAGGGACAGGGACAACTGAAGCTTTCTTT. Translation gives CASSFSGTGTTEAFF. Based on the CDR3 plus reference TRBV5-5 and TRBJ1-1, the full variable domain is DAGVTQSPTHLIKTRGQQVTLRCSPISGHKSVSWYQQVLGQGPQFIFQYYEKEERGRGNFPDRFSARQFPNYSSELNVNALLLGDSALYLCASSFSGTGTTEAFFGQGTRLTVV.

The rearrangement links TRBV6-5 to TRBJ2-7; D is ambiguous. Trimming removed 4 bases from V and 3 bases from J, with 4 bases in between. The CDR3 totals 11 residues. CDR1 and CDR2 (germline): MNHEY, SVGAGI. The CDR3 bases are TGTGCCAGCAGTTTCGTCTACGAGCAGTACTTC. As protein: CASSFVYEQYF.

The chain joins TRBV10-3 to TRBJ2-3, with 8 nucleotides matching TRBD2. The germline CDR1 and CDR2 sequences are ENHRY and SYGVKD. This CDR3 region has 15 residues. Trimming removed 8 bases from V and 0 bases from J; junction bases left unmatched: 7. The CDR3 sequence is CAIAGGAASTDTQYF. CDR3 coding DNA: TGTGCCATCGCCGGGGGGGCCGCAAGCACAGATACGCAGTATTTT.

The chain joins TRBV6-5 to TRBJ1-2, with 8 bases fitting TRBD1. The length of the CDR3 is 15 residues. V lost 6 bases to trimming and J lost 5 bases; unmatched junction nucleotides: 11. The germline V gene encodes CDR1 MNHEY and CDR2 SVGAGI. CDR3 sequence: CASRVLGQEYYGYTF. As DNA, the CDR3 is TGTGCCAGCAGAGTTTTGGGACAGGAGTATTATGGCTACACCTTC.

The chain couples TRBV12-3 or TRBV12-4 to TRBJ2-7, with TRBD2 as a possible D gene (5 bases). The CDR3 is made up of 13 amino acids. With 3 bases removed from V and 3 bases from J, the gap between germline ends came to 9 bases. CDR3 amino acids: CASSLSEGYEQYF. The CDR3 nucleotides read TGTGCCAGCAGTTTGTCAGAGGGCTACGAGCAGTACTTC.

V and J are TRBV7-2 and TRBJ2-3; TRBD2 matches 7 bases. The CDR3 extends over 15 amino acids. The junction had 6 bases not matched to a gene; V was cut back by 1 base and J by 5 bases. CDR1 and CDR2 (germline): SGHTA, FQGNSA. CDR3 loop: CASSLGTRTIDTQYF. As DNA, the CDR3 is TGTGCCAGCAGCTTAGGGACTAGGACTATAGATACGCAGTATTTT.

This rearrangement joins TRBV19 to TRBJ1-2; D might be TRBD1 (5 bases). This CDR3 comprises 14 residues. The germline V gene has CDR1 LNHDA and CDR2 SQIVND (reference sequence). V was shortened by 3 bases and J by 8 bases, with 16 bases between the two germline ends. CDR3 sequence (DNA): TGTGCCAGTAGTATCCCCAGGGCGTTTGGCGGCTACACCTTC. Its translation is CASSIPRAFGGYTF.

The CDR3 is CASRVRQGGYGYTF. The CDR3 coding sequence is TGTGCCAGCAGGGTTAGACAGGGCGGCTATGGCTACACCTTC. This chain joins TRBV5-6 and TRBJ1-2; 7 bases align to TRBD1. This CDR3 spans 14 amino acids. With 5 bases clipped from V and 4 bases from J, the junction kept 8 bases outside the gene matches. The germline gives CDR1 SGHDT, CDR2 YYEEEE.

CDR3 sequence reads: CASSFAGTAGNTIYF. The CDR3 DNA reads as TGTGCCAGCAGCTTCGCCGGGACAGCTGGAAACACCATATATTTT. The chain employs TRBV7-2 and TRBJ1-3; TRBD1 aligns across 7 bases. CDR1 and CDR2 from the germline V gene are SGHTA and FQGNSA. Trimming cost V 3 bases and J 2 bases; bases outside gene matches: 4. This CDR3 comprises 15 residues.

The chain couples TRBV7-8 to TRBJ2-2, with TRBD1 as a possible D gene (5 bases). Trimming stripped 1 base from V and 4 bases from J, with 10 bases between. CDR1 is SGHVS, CDR2 FQNEAQ, per germline. The CDR3 is 15 amino acids. The CDR3 is CASSLDGGATGELFF. As DNA, the CDR3 is TGTGCCAGCAGCTTAGATGGTGGGGCCACCGGGGAGCTGTTTTTT.

The chain couples TRBV7-3 to TRBJ2-1, with 10 bases lining up with TRBD2. CDR1 is SGHTA, CDR2 FQGTGA, per germline. CDR3 length equals 16 residues. The V segment lost 2 bases and the J segment 3 bases; nucleotides outside the gene matches: 4. CDR3: CASSLATSGDYNEQFF. The CDR3 nucleotides read TGTGCCAGCAGCTTAGCCACTAGCGGGGACTACAATGAGCAGTTCTTC.

This clone was observed a few times. CDR3 coding DNA: TGTGCCAGCAGCGTTCAGGGCGATCAGCCCCAGCATTTT. Protein: CASSVQGDQPQHF. V usage is TRBV5-5 and J usage is TRBJ1-5, with D perhaps TRBD1 (5 bases). Trimming took off 4 bases at V and 5 bases at J, with 10 bases between the two ends. The CDR3 is made up of 13 amino acids. Looked up from germline, CDR1 is SGHKS and CDR2 is YYEKEE (reference sequence).

The chain has TRBV6-1 and TRBJ1-2, with a possible D match to TRBD1 (5 bases). The germline CDR1 and CDR2 sequences are MNHNS and SASEGT. Trimming shortened V by 3 bases and J by 7 bases, and 9 bases separated the two germline ends. The CDR3 has 12 residues. In DNA, the CDR3 is TGTGCCAGCAGTGACGGGGGGAGTGGCTACACCTTC. This codes for CASSDGGSGYTF.

This sequence joins TRBV10-2 and TRBJ1-2, with 12 bases fitting TRBD1. Germline trimming cut 4 bases from V and 2 bases from J; bases unmatched to any gene: 11. Germline V gene data show CDR1 as WSHSY and CDR2 as SAAADI. CDR3 length equals 18 residues. The CDR3 protein is CASSGSGTGGVGNYGYTF. CDR3 bases: TGCGCCAGCAGTGGATCCGGGACAGGGGGCGTGGGGAACTATGGCTACACCTTC.

This chain links TRBV30 with TRBJ1-1; 7 bases are shared with TRBD1. Trimming took 5 bases from V and 3 from J; bases not matched to a gene: 0. Germline CDR1 GTSNPN, CDR2 SVGIG (reference sequence). CDR3 size: 11 residues. The DNA for the CDR3 is TGTGCCTGGGACAGGGACACTGAAGCTTTCTTT. This gives the protein CAWDRDTEAFF.

The chain recombines TRBV12-1 with TRBJ2-3; the D call of TRBD2 is as the table states it, not checked on the DNA. TRBV12-1 is described as a pseudogene. This CDR3 has 14 residues. The CDR3 DNA sequence: TGTGCCACCCACTTGGGCGGGGGCACAGATACGCAGTATTTT. Residues: CATHLGGGTDTQYF.

This sequence joins TRBV6-2 or TRBV6-3 and TRBJ1-2; unclear D gene. This CDR3 has 12 residues. Looked up from germline, CDR1 is MNHEY and CDR2 is SVGEGT. Trimming removed 5 bases at V and 7 bases at J, with 11 bases between. CDR3 sequence reads: CASSRQARGYTF. CDR3 nucleotides: TGTGCCAGCAGTAGGCAAGCGCGTGGCTACACCTTC.

This clone has just one count. CDR3 region: CAIAGGGTEAFF. Here the CDR3 DNA reads TGTGCCATAGCAGGGGGAGGCACTGAAGCTTTCTTT. The chain combines TRBV10-3 with TRBJ1-1, with TRBD1 matching over 7 bases. V was pared by 9 bases and J by 4 bases, with 5 bases of the junction left unmatched. CDR1 and CDR2 from the germline V gene are ENHRY and SYGVKD. The CDR3 has 12 residues.

The V and J genes are TRBV6-5 and TRBJ1-2; D is perhaps TRBD1 (5 bases). The germline CDR1 and CDR2 sequences are MNHEY and SVGAGI. This CDR3 is built from 14 residues. V was clipped by 5 bases and J by 7 bases, with 17 bases between them. This CDR3 reads CASSTGPRGSGYTF. In DNA form, the CDR3 reads TGTGCCAGCAGTACAGGACCCCGAGGTTCTGGCTACACCTTC.

V is TRBV6-4 and J is TRBJ2-1; TRBD2 matches 8 bases. The J segment lost 7 bases and the V segment lost 5 bases, leaving 7 bases of the junction unmatched. CDR1 MRHNA and CDR2 SNTAGT come from the germline V gene. This CDR3 has 14 residues. CDR3 region: CASSNGPGGNEQFF. CDR3 nucleotide sequence: TGTGCCAGCAGTAACGGCCCGGGAGGGAATGAGCAGTTCTTC.

The V and J genes are TRBV5-1 and TRBJ2-5; TRBD2 might be the D (6 bases). Germline-derived CDR1 and CDR2 are SGHRS and YFSETQ. The V end lost 5 bases, the J end lost 5 bases, and 13 bases lay between the germline ends. The CDR3 length is 13 residues. CDR3 loop: CASSNQEGETQYF. The CDR3 DNA is TGCGCCAGCAGTAATCAGGAGGGGGAGACCCAGTACTTC.

The CDR3 nucleotides read TGTGCCAGTAGTATAGATAGACTCCTTTGGGACGAGCAGTACTTC. Amino acid sequence: CASSIDRLLWDEQYF. The chain employs TRBV19 and TRBJ2-7; D gene ambiguous. V dropped 0 bases and J dropped 5 bases, with 14 bases sitting between them. Germline loops: CDR1 LNHDA, CDR2 SQIVND (reference sequence). The CDR3 is made up of 15 amino acids.

The CDR3 sequence is CASSFGTVRSDTQYF. In nucleotides, the CDR3 is TGTGCCAGCAGCTTCGGGACAGTTCGTTCTGATACGCAGTATTTT. This sequence joins TRBV7-9 and TRBJ2-3; TRBD1 aligns across 7 bases. This CDR3 is built from 15 residues. Germline CDR1 SEHNR, CDR2 FQNEAQ (reference sequence). V was clipped by 3 bases and J by 6 bases; unmatched bases: 9. The full variable domain, in which reference TRBV7-9 and TRBJ2-3 provide the parts outside the CDR3, is DTGVSQNPRHKITKRGQNVTFRCDPISEHNRLYWYRQTLGQGPEFLTYFQNEAQLEKSRLLSDRFSAERPKGSFSTLEIQRTEQGDSAMYLCASSFGTVRSDTQYFGPGTRLTVL.

J is TRBJ1-2 and V is TRBV15; TRBD1 might be the D (5 bases). The length of the CDR3 is 15 residues. The V end was cut by 2 bases, the J end by 8 bases, with 18 bases between. Per the germline V gene, CDR1 is LNHNV and CDR2 is YYDKDF (reference sequence). CDR3 amino acids: CATSRPPTSRDGYTF. CDR3 coding DNA: TGTGCCACCAGCAGACCTCCGACTAGCAGGGACGGCTACACCTTC.

The CDR3 is CASSPRTSGKYNEQFF. In DNA, the CDR3 is TGTGCCAGCAGTCCGAGGACTAGCGGGAAGTACAATGAGCAGTTCTTC. The chain combines TRBV27 with TRBJ2-1; 12 bases map to TRBD2. The CDR3 sequence is 16 residues long. CDR1 MNHEY and CDR2 SMNVEV come from the germline V gene (reference sequence). The V gene end was trimmed by 5 bases and the J gene end by 4 bases; junction bases not matched to a gene: 6.

The rearrangement joins TRBV2 to TRBJ2-3; D might be TRBD1 (6 bases). The CDR3 sequence is 15 residues long. The V gene lost 7 bases and the J gene lost 1 base, with 15 bases spanning the gap. CDR1 SNHLY and CDR2 FYNNEI come from the germline V gene. CDR3: CASMWQGRGTDTQYF. In DNA, the CDR3 is TGTGCCAGCATGTGGCAGGGGAGAGGCACAGATACGCAGTATTTT.

The chain combines TRBV7-8 with TRBJ2-3; 11 nucleotides agree with TRBD2. There are 17 residues in the CDR3. Germline V gene data show CDR1 as SGHVS and CDR2 as FQNEAQ. Trimming at V came to 1 base and at J to 6 bases, leaving 9 bases not matched to a gene. CDR3 amino acids: CASSLVVSGGAGDTQYF. The CDR3 nucleotides are TGTGCCAGCAGCTTAGTGGTTAGCGGGGGGGCTGGCGATACGCAGTATTTT.